This T cell receptor (beta chain) came from a study of CD8+ T cells in alopecia areata. Study outcomes and limitations: Relative to mice, TCR sharing across patients was less clear, a difference possibly HLA-related. For lesional scalp, especially alopecia totalis/universalis, clonality was higher than in normal scalp.

Reverse transcribed after extraction, RNA yielded cDNA as the sequencing template. This table comes from immunoSEQ multiplex PCR, and its TCRdb copy is limited to in-frame clones, with some not included. Here the sample spans over 200,000 clones, 57% being singletons. It was from alopecia areata patients that lesional scalp punch biopsies and peripheral blood were collected. Starting from PBMCs, sorting isolated CD4+ and CD8+ T cells. Germline V gene lookup returns CDR1 MGHRA and CDR2 YSYEKL. V was clipped by 3 bases and J by 7 bases; unmatched bases: 6. CDR3 length equals 16 residues. As for this clone: Its specificity is not known.

The origin of this receptor is a human donor with alopecia areata. The V gene is TRBV4-1, the J gene TRBJ2-1; 13 nucleotides agree with TRBD2. The starting material was CD4+ T cells sorted from blood, obtained at week 0. The CDR3 DNA is TGCGCCAGCAGCCAGCCAACTAGCGGGAGGGAAAATGAGCAGTTCTTC. Translation gives CASSQPTSGRENEQFF.